This is a list of T cell receptor beta chains from one sample in a study of beta chain features in type 1 diabetes. Profiled with immunoSEQ multiplex PCR; TCRdb holds only in-frame clones, not every one. The top ten clones hold roughly 0.035% of a sample with roughly 400,000 clones, about 14% of them seen once. Material: naive CD4+ T cells from blood. These receptors came from a man between 25 and 39 years old in good health. Each CDR3 is given with its conserved first and last residue. A D gene is named only where the DNA matches it firmly. Clone size is not always given. Where it is, it says once, few, many or a class for expanded clones.

j_call v_call clone_size d_call cdr3_aa cdr3_nt
TRBJ2-3 TRBV4-3 many - CASSQETANTQYF TGCGCCAGCAGCCAGGAGACAGCGAATACGCAGTATTTT
TRBJ2-1 TRBV15 - - CATSRVGAQSHEQFF TGTGCCACCAGCAGAGTCGGGGCTCAGTCCCATGAGCAGTTCTTC
TRBJ2-3 TRBV29-1 - - CSVGVRFTDTQYF TGCAGCGTTGGGGTCCGGTTCACAGATACGCAGTATTTT
TRBJ1-2 TRBV25-1 few - CASSEDVRGKRQGYTF TGTGCCAGCAGTGAAGACGTCAGGGGAAAGAGGCAAGGCTACACCTTC
TRBJ1-6 TRBV7-2 few TRBD1 CASSLGPQGAVNSPLHF TGTGCCAGCAGCTTAGGCCCCCAGGGGGCGGTAAATTCACCCCTCCACTTT
TRBJ2-5 TRBV11-3 few - CASSLGIGRTETQYF TGTGCCAGCAGCTTAGGGATCGGCAGGACAGAGACCCAGTACTTC
TRBJ2-1 TRBV7-9 - TRBD2 CASSPRRGVYNEQFF TGTGCCAGCAGCCCGAGGCGGGGGGTCTACAATGAGCAGTTCTTC
TRBJ2-3 TRBV7-2 - - CASSAASSNTDTQYF TGTGCCAGCAGCGCCGCGTCGTCTAACACAGATACGCAGTATTTT
TRBJ2-3 TRBV11-3 - - CASWTQGTDTQYF TGTGCCAGCTGGACCCAGGGGACAGATACGCAGTATTTT
TRBJ2-1 TRBV5-4 - - CASSPGQATYNEQFF TGTGCCAGCAGCCCGGGCCAGGCCACCTACAATGAGCAGTTCTTC
TRBJ2-3 TRBV5-4 few - CASSVTGTDTQYF TGTGCCAGCAGCGTGACAGGCACAGATACGCAGTATTTT
TRBJ2-1 TRBV5-1 - - CASSPGVNEQFF TGCGCCAGCAGCCCGGGGGTCAATGAGCAGTTCTTC
TRBJ2-1 TRBV4-3 few - CASSEGTLGYEQFF TGCGCCAGCAGCGAGGGGACTCTTGGGTATGAGCAGTTCTTC
TRBJ2-1 TRBV5-1 - TRBD1 CASSPTDRVTEQFF TGCGCCAGCAGCCCCACCGACAGGGTCACTGAGCAGTTCTTC
TRBJ2-3 TRBV9 - - CASSVDSSTDTQYF TGTGCCAGCAGCGTGGACAGTTCCACAGATACGCAGTATTTT
TRBJ2-3 TRBV7-2 - - CASSPRDRGTDTQYF TGTGCCAGCAGCCCGAGGGATCGGGGCACAGATACGCAGTATTTT
TRBJ1-1 TRBV19 few - CASTSIYGGHTEAFF TGTGCCAGTACTTCGATCTATGGGGGGCACACTGAAGCTTTCTTT
TRBJ1-2 TRBV7-2 - - CASSANGNFGNYGYTF TGTGCCAGCAGCGCAAACGGCAACTTTGGGAACTATGGCTACACCTTC
TRBJ2-1 TRBV10-3 few TRBD2 CAITREVGSNEQFF TGTGCCATCACCCGGGAGGTGGGGAGCAATGAGCAGTTCTTC
TRBJ2-7 TRBV6-5 - - CASSYDRREQYF TGTGCCAGCAGTTACGATAGGAGGGAGCAGTACTTC
TRBJ1-1 TRBV30 - - CAWSRGRSFEAFF TGTGCCTGGAGTCGAGGGAGATCTTTTGAAGCTTTCTTT
TRBJ1-3 TRBV7-9 - - CASSFEVNSGNTIYF TGTGCCAGCAGCTTTGAAGTTAACTCTGGAAACACCATATATTTT
TRBJ2-7 TRBV14 - - CASSQDGMQTLPYEQYF TGTGCCAGCAGCCAAGATGGAATGCAGACCTTACCCTACGAGCAGTACTTC
TRBJ2-5 TRBV7-6 - - CASSIRDEQETQYF TGTGCCAGCAGCATCCGGGACGAGCAAGAGACCCAGTACTTC
TRBJ2-7 TRBV7-9 few TRBD1 CASSQSTGGIYEQYF TGTGCCAGCAGCCAATCTACAGGGGGGATCTACGAGCAGTACTTC
TRBJ2-2 TRBV7-2 - - CASSLADVGQTGELFF TGTGCCAGCAGCTTAGCGGATGTGGGGCAAACCGGGGAGCTGTTTTTT
TRBJ1-4 TRBV4-1 few - CASSQGPRRGEEKLFF TGCGCCAGCAGCCAAGGCCCTCGGAGAGGGGAGGAGAAACTGTTTTTT
TRBJ1-1 TRBV30 few - CAWSETEAFF TGTGCCTGGAGTGAGACTGAAGCTTTCTTT
TRBJ2-5 TRBV25-1 - - CASNQVGAPVETQYF TGTGCCAGCAACCAGGTGGGGGCACCGGTGGAGACCCAGTACTTC
TRBJ1-1 TRBV29-1 - - CSVLKNTEAFF TGCAGCGTACTAAAGAACACTGAAGCTTTCTTT
TRBJ2-2 TRBV2 - - CASSERGAGELFF TGTGCCAGCAGTGAACGCGGTGCCGGGGAGCTGTTTTTT
TRBJ1-1 TRBV5-1 - - CASSLGPTGTEAFF TGCGCCAGCAGCTTGGGGCCGACGGGCACTGAAGCTTTCTTT
TRBJ2-3 TRBV4-2 - - CASSQEESRTAVPKYF TGTGCCAGCAGCCAAGAGGAGAGCCGGACAGCGGTCCCGAAGTATTTT
TRBJ2-7 TRBV13 few - CASSFDRYEQYF TGTGCCAGCAGCTTCGACAGGTACGAGCAGTACTTC
TRBJ2-1 TRBV7-9 - - CASSLAQGTGYNEQFF TGTGCCAGCAGCTTAGCGCAGGGAACGGGCTACAATGAGCAGTTCTTC
TRBJ2-1 TRBV2 few TRBD2 CASLAGVPYNEQFF TGTGCCAGTTTAGCGGGGGTCCCCTACAATGAGCAGTTCTTC
TRBJ1-1 TRBV20-1 once - CSASSVRAFF TGCAGTGCTAGTAGTGTGAGAGCTTTCTTT
TRBJ2-3 TRBV5-3 once - CARSPDRNNTDTQYF TGTGCCAGAAGCCCAGACAGGAACAACACAGATACGCAGTATTTT
TRBJ2-3 TRBV29-1 - - CSVEDQGGSFGLDTQYF TGCAGCGTTGAAGATCAGGGAGGTTCCTTCGGTTTGGATACGCAGTATTTT
TRBJ2-1 TRBV18 - - CASSPRNRVSGNEQFF TGTGCCAGCTCACCCCGGAACAGGGTGAGCGGCAATGAGCAGTTCTTC
TRBJ1-5 TRBV7-2 few - CASSSTQGPNQPQHF TGTGCCAGCAGCTCAACACAGGGTCCGAATCAGCCCCAGCATTTT